This TCR beta chain is drawn from a study of cytomegalovirus exposure and HLA in healthy donors. In the study overall: Unique TCRs from HLA-typed donors, approximately 80 million of them, were held in an early data release.

A word on this clone: The antigen remains undetermined.

V was pared by 5 bases and J by 4 bases, with 18 bases between. Per germline, CDR1 SGHAT and CDR2 FQNNGV. The length of the CDR3 is 15 residues. The PCR made use of 60 Vbeta and 13 Jbeta primers. Here immunoSEQ multiplex PCR was the method, and the copy in TCRdb shows in-frame clones only, minus some. Found here are around 150,000 clones, about four fifths of them singletons; the top ten hold about 13%. Regarding the study as a whole: The majority of CMV-associated TCR beta chains were reported as apparently HLA-restricted in a later analysis. Reportedly, diagnosis of cytomegalovirus status by the classifier showed high specificity and sensitivity.

The receptor was derived from a woman in her 50s in good health and CMV-seronegative. Material for sequencing was PBMCs. V gene TRBV11-2 combines with J gene TRBJ2-7, with a possible D match to TRBD1 (6 bases). DNA for the CDR3: TGTGCCAGCAGCGATCCTGGCCAGGGGATATACGAGCAGTACTTC. It is translated as CASSDPGQGIYEQYF.